This TCR beta chain was documented in a study of cytomegalovirus exposure and HLA in healthy donors. The CDR3 sequence is 14 residues long. CDR1 and CDR2 (germline): LNHDA, SQIVND (reference sequence). V gave up 7 bases and J gave up 9 bases, with 20 bases separating them. It was with 60 Vbeta and 13 Jbeta primers that the PCR ran. The method was immunoSEQ multiplex PCR; TCRdb's version includes in-frame clones alone and lacks a portion of them. The data hold roughly 190,000 clones, with roughly 13% observed a single time. Though nominally healthy at sampling, donors likely had unrecorded immune exposures.

The sequencing sample was made of PBMCs. The J gene is TRBJ2-3, the V gene TRBV19; perhaps TRBD1 as D (6 bases). This receptor was taken from a man aged 45-65 years in good health and CMV-seropositive. The CDR3 sequence is CASKEQGMFATQYF. The CDR3 DNA sequence: TGTGCCAGTAAGGAACAGGGAATGTTTGCGACGCAGTATTTT.